This T cell receptor (beta chain) comes out of a study of blood T cell repertoires in COVID-19. Study-wide context: Acute-phase and convalescent COVID-19 samples originated in the United States, Italy and Spain. PBMCs, B-cell-depleted T cells, or T cells were the source of the cDNA or gDNA that made up the material.

Per the original data handling: Researchers report that nucleated cell counts were estimated from reference gene primer amplification. Clones were sequenced by immunoSEQ multiplex PCR, and TCRdb holds only the in-frame ones, with some missing. That table gives V, J and clone size, and the DNA gave D and trimming. Counted here are about 260,000 clones, roughly four fifths occurring once; the ten biggest clones make up around 4.1%. Remarks on this clone: Other DNA sequences in this specimen translate into the identical CDR3.

Germline V gene lookup returns CDR1 SEHNR and CDR2 FQNEAQ (reference sequence). This CDR3 comprises 15 residues. V was trimmed by 3 bases and J by 8 bases, leaving 17 bases between them. Participants were placed into cohorts based on the clinical history they reported. What was sequenced was PBMCs or T cells enriched from blood (not recorded which). The chain recombines TRBV7-9 with TRBJ2-1, with a tentative D call TRBD2 (5 bases). The origin of this receptor is a man aged 25-45 years with acute COVID-19. The CDR3 DNA is TGTGCCAGCAGCTTGCGCGGAACCGGCGGGTATGAGCAGTTCTTC. This translates into CASSLRGTGGYEQFF.